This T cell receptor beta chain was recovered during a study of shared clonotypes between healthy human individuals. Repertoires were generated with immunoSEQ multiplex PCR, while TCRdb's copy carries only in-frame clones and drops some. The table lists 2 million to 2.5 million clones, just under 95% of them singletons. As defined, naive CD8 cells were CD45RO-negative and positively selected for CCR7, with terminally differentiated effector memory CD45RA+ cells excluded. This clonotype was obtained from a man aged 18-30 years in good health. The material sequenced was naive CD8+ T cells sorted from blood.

The CDR3 bases are TGTGCCAGCAGCGTAGACTCGGGGCTAGCGGGAGGGGAGACCCAGTACTTC. Encoded protein: CASSVDSGLAGGETQYF. The chain carries TRBV9 and TRBJ2-5; 12 bases line up with TRBD2. The V gene's germline CDR1 is SGDLS and CDR2 YYNGEE. The CDR3 is 17 residues long. V was pared by 0 bases and J by 5 bases, with 8 bases of the junction left unmatched.